One and the same sample provided the 30 T cell receptor beta chains below, sequenced in a study of PD-L1 blockade in urothelial cancer. The method was immunoSEQ multiplex PCR; TCRdb's version includes in-frame clones alone and lacks a portion of them. The data show 58,000 or so clones, 80% to 85% seen once. Time point reported: pretreatment peripheral blood. The sample was PBMCs, taken around atezolizumab (anti-PD-L1) treatment. These receptors came from a man between 65 and 85 years old with urothelial cancer.

As DNA, the CDR3 is TGTGCCAGCAGCTCGGGCGGGAGGGCCTACAATGAGCAGTTCTTC. Translating gives CASSSGGRAYNEQFF. This chain links TRBV11-3 with TRBJ2-1, with TRBD2 identical over 9 bases. Germline lookup yields CDR1 SGHNT and CDR2 YENEEA. This CDR3 has 15 amino acids. The V and J ends lost 4 bases and 2 bases, in that order; junction bases with no gene match: 3.

The chain couples TRBV5-1 to TRBJ2-7; 13 nucleotides agree with TRBD2. Germline-derived CDR1 and CDR2 are SGHRS and YFSETQ. The CDR3 has 16 residues. Trimming removed 4 bases from V and 3 bases from J; junction bases left unmatched: 7. In nucleotides, the CDR3 is TGCGCCAGCAGCAGCCGGACTAGCGGGAGTTACTACGAGCAGTACTTC. Translated: CASSSRTSGSYYEQYF.

The chain joins TRBV28 to TRBJ1-5; D uncertain. The V gene lost 8 bases and the J gene lost 7 bases, with 9 bases spanning the gap. CDR3 length equals 11 residues. The germline gives CDR1 MDHEN, CDR2 SYDVKM. In DNA form, the CDR3 reads TGTGCCAGCTCGGGGAGACAGCCCCAGCATTTT. It is translated as CASSGRQPQHF.

This clone has just one count. The chain is built from TRBV7-9 and TRBJ2-1; a possible D gene is TRBD1 (5 bases). CDR1 and CDR2 from the germline V gene are SEHNR and FQNEAQ (reference sequence). V lost 1 base and J lost 9, with 10 bases in between. CDR3 length: 13 amino acids. DNA for the CDR3: TGTGCCAGCAGCTTAGAAAAGGGGCTTGAGCAGTTCTTC. It translates to CASSLEKGLEQFF.

CDR3 bases: TGTGCCAGCAGCGCTAGCGGGGTCGCAGATACGCAGTATTTT. It encodes CASSASGVADTQYF. The chain joins TRBV5-4 to TRBJ2-3; 9 bases are a match to TRBD2. J was trimmed by 4 bases and V by 4 bases; bases with no gene match: 4. The CDR3 runs 14 residues. Germline V gene lookup returns CDR1 SGHNT and CDR2 YYREEE (reference sequence).

DNA for the CDR3: TGTGCCAGCAGCTTTCCCGGGAATAACTCCTACAATGAGCAGTTCTTC. As protein: CASSFPGNNSYNEQFF. The J gene is TRBJ2-1, the V gene TRBV7-3; a possible D gene is TRBD2 (5 bases). With 3 bases removed from V and 0 bases from J, the gap between germline ends came to 12 bases. The CDR3 length is 16 residues. Germline loops: CDR1 SGHTA, CDR2 FQGTGA.

The genes are TRBV4-1 and TRBJ1-2, with 7 positions matching TRBD1. Germline V lookup: CDR1 MGHRA, CDR2 YSYEKL. CDR3 length: 14 amino acids. V lost 2 bases, J lost 4 bases, and 4 bases stayed unmatched. The CDR3 sequence is CASSQRQGFYGYTF. The CDR3 region has the DNA TGCGCCAGCAGCCAACGACAGGGCTTCTATGGCTACACCTTC.

This clone has only a few counts. The rearrangement joins TRBV25-1 to TRBJ2-5; tentatively, D is TRBD1 (5 bases). The CDR3 contains 14 residues. V was cut by 6 bases and J by 5 bases, with 16 bases left in between. Germline V gene data show CDR1 as MGHDK and CDR2 as SYGVNS. The CDR3 spells CASSPTVPPETQYF. CDR3 sequence (DNA): TGTGCCAGCAGCCCGACAGTCCCCCCTGAGACCCAGTACTTC.

The chain couples TRBV29-1 to TRBJ2-7; D perhaps matches TRBD2 (6 bases). Trimming stripped 7 bases from V and 4 bases from J, with 11 bases between. CDR3 length: 11 residues. CDR1 and CDR2 (germline): SQVTM, ANQGSEA. CDR3 in DNA: TGCAGCGCCCTGGAGGGGTACGAGCAGTACTTC. It encodes CSALEGYEQYF.

The count of this clone is one. V and J are TRBV7-9 and TRBJ2-5, with D perhaps matching TRBD1 (7 bases). The CDR3 is 15 amino acids. In germline, CDR1 is SEHNR, CDR2 FQNEAQ (reference sequence). Trimming pared 5 bases from V and 1 base from J, leaving 14 bases between. Here the CDR3 reads CASSGGKGAQETQYF. The CDR3, as DNA: TGTGCCAGCAGCGGGGGGAAGGGGGCCCAAGAGACCCAGTACTTC. Drawing the rest from reference TRBV7-9 and TRBJ2-5, the complete variable domain is DTGVSQNPRHKITKRGQNVTFRCDPISEHNRLYWYRQTLGQGPEFLTYFQNEAQLEKSRLLSDRFSAERPKGSFSTLEIQRTEQGDSAMYLCASSGGKGAQETQYFGPGTRLLVL.

This chain links TRBV30 with TRBJ2-3, with 7 positions matching TRBD2. The CDR3 extends over 15 amino acids. After removal of 2 bases from V and 3 bases from J, the junction contained 8 bases not matched to a gene. Germline CDR1 GTSNPN, CDR2 SVGIG (reference sequence). The CDR3 sequence: CAWSPGGGSTDTQYF. CDR3 coding DNA: TGTGCCTGGAGTCCCGGTGGCGGGAGTACAGATACGCAGTATTTT.

The chain recombines TRBV11-1 with TRBJ2-1, with 7 bases that match TRBD1. The CDR3 totals 16 residues. The J segment lost 8 bases and the V segment lost 3 bases, leaving 13 bases of the junction unmatched. The V gene's germline CDR1 is SGHAT and CDR2 FQDESV (reference sequence). CDR3 loop: CASSLKPGQSVDEQFF. The CDR3 region has the DNA TGTGCCAGCAGCTTGAAGCCGGGACAGTCTGTGGATGAGCAGTTCTTC.

This rearrangement joins TRBV27 to TRBJ2-5; TRBD2 matches 7 bases. Germline trimming cut 5 bases from V and 4 bases from J; bases unmatched to any gene: 13. The CDR3 is 16 amino acids. Germline V CDR1 and CDR2: MNHEY, SMNVEV (reference sequence). The CDR3 protein is CASSGLVGGPGETQYF. The CDR3 region has the DNA TGTGCCAGCAGTGGGCTCGTGGGAGGGCCGGGAGAGACCCAGTACTTC.

The V call is TRBV6-4, the J call TRBJ2-5; 8 bases match TRBD2. With 5 bases clipped from V and 1 base from J, the junction kept 6 bases outside the gene matches. The CDR3 runs to 15 residues. The germline CDR1 and CDR2 sequences are MRHNA and SNTAGT. The CDR3 region is CASSRSSGAQETQYF. CDR3 coding DNA: TGTGCCAGCAGTCGAAGTAGCGGGGCCCAAGAGACCCAGTACTTC.

This chain joins TRBV5-1 and TRBJ2-2; 10 bases align to TRBD2. Germline V lookup: CDR1 SGHRS, CDR2 YFSETQ. The CDR3 runs to 15 residues. The V and J ends lost 0 bases and 6 bases, in that order; junction bases with no gene match: 2. The CDR3 sequence: CASSLALAGAGELFF. The CDR3 DNA follows: TGCGCCAGCAGCTTGGCCCTAGCGGGGGCCGGGGAGCTGTTTTTT.

The chain carries TRBV30 and TRBJ2-5, with 8 bases identical to TRBD2. V dropped 3 bases and J dropped 4; count of bases not matched to a gene: 7. The germline V gene encodes CDR1 GTSNPN and CDR2 SVGIG (reference sequence). The CDR3 loop spans 14 amino acids. The CDR3 is CAWRPRGGGETQYF. The DNA for the CDR3 is TGTGCCTGGAGGCCCCGGGGGGGAGGAGAGACCCAGTACTTC.

CDR3 DNA: TGTGCCAGCACGCCAGGGCCCCCCACAGATACGCAGTATTTT. Translated: CASTPGPPTDTQYF. The chain employs TRBV6-5 and TRBJ2-3; D might be TRBD1 (5 bases). The germline CDR1 and CDR2 sequences are MNHEY and SVGAGI. The length of the CDR3 is 14 residues. V lost 7 bases and J 2 bases, leaving 13 bases between the germline ends.

The chain combines TRBV2 with TRBJ2-7; 8 bases align to TRBD2. Germline loops: CDR1 SNHLY, CDR2 FYNNEI. CDR3 length: 14 residues. V lost 4 bases to trimming and J lost 5 bases; unmatched junction nucleotides: 7. The CDR3 region is CASSANRGGDEQYF. DNA for the CDR3: TGTGCCAGCAGTGCAAATCGGGGGGGAGACGAGCAGTACTTC.

The gene calls are TRBV28 and TRBJ2-7, with D perhaps matching TRBD2 (6 bases). Trimming shortened V by 5 bases and J by 1 base, and 9 bases separated the two germline ends. The CDR3 extends over 13 amino acids. CDR1 is MDHEN and CDR2 is SYDVKM in the germline V gene. As DNA, the CDR3 is TGTGCCAGCAGTCAAGCGGGTTCCTACGAGCAGTACTTC. Translating it yields CASSQAGSYEQYF. The whole variable domain, filled in from reference TRBV28 and TRBJ2-7, reads DVKVTQSSRYLVKRTGEKVFLECVQDMDHENMFWYRQDPGLGLRLIYFSYDVKMKEKGDIPEGYSVSREKKERFSLILESASTNQTSMYLCASSQAGSYEQYFGPGTRLTVT.

The rearrangement joins TRBV9 to TRBJ2-2, with 9 bases fitting TRBD1. Germline V gives CDR1 SGDLS, CDR2 YYNGEE. This CDR3 has 15 residues. V lost 4 bases, J lost 7 bases, and 8 bases stayed unmatched. The CDR3: CASSLRQGVDGELFF. CDR3 DNA: TGTGCCAGCAGCTTAAGACAGGGGGTCGACGGGGAGCTGTTTTTT.

The chain recombines TRBV27 with TRBJ2-1; 11 positions agree with TRBD2. V lost 5 bases, J lost 0 bases, and 15 bases stayed unmatched. The CDR3 covers 20 residues. Germline loops: CDR1 MNHEY, CDR2 SMNVEV (reference sequence). The CDR3 coding sequence is TGTGCCAGCAGTCCGATCTATCTAGCGGGAGGATTGAGCTCCTACAATGAGCAGTTCTTC. It specifies CASSPIYLAGGLSSYNEQFF.

This chain links TRBV7-8 with TRBJ2-3; no reliable D call. The CDR3 loop spans 11 amino acids. The germline gives CDR1 SGHVS, CDR2 FQNEAQ. The V end was cut by 5 bases, the J end by 3 bases, with 3 bases between. DNA for the CDR3: TGTGCCAGCAGCCGTACAGATACGCAGTATTTT. Its protein product is CASSRTDTQYF.

The chain employs TRBV7-9 and TRBJ2-1; maybe TRBD1 (5 bases). This CDR3 is built from 13 residues. CDR1 and CDR2 from the germline V gene are SEHNR and FQNEAQ (reference sequence). The V gene lost 5 bases and the J gene lost 3 bases, with 8 bases spanning the gap. DNA of the CDR3: TGTGCCAGCAGCGGCGACAGCTACAATGAGCAGTTCTTC. Protein product: CASSGDSYNEQFF.

This chain connects TRBV13 to TRBJ2-2; D is undetermined. Germline V gene sequence: CDR1 PRHDT, CDR2 FYEKMQ (reference sequence). The CDR3 has 15 amino acids. The V end was cut by 0 bases, the J end by 1 base, with 6 bases between. As DNA, the CDR3 is TGTGCCAGCAGCTTAGGGACATTGAACACCGGGGAGCTGTTTTTT. It specifies CASSLGTLNTGELFF.

This sequence joins TRBV6-5 and TRBJ2-5; a weak D match, TRBD2 (5 bases). The V and J ends lost 5 bases and 0 bases respectively, with 10 bases between them. The CDR3 runs 14 residues. Germline CDR1 is MNHEY and CDR2 is SVGAGI. In DNA, the CDR3 is TGTGCCAGCAGTAAACTAGGGAACCAAGAGACCCAGTACTTC. Amino acid sequence: CASSKLGNQETQYF.

V usage is TRBV5-1 and J usage is TRBJ2-5; 7 bases are a match to TRBD2. With 2 bases clipped from V and 3 bases from J, the junction kept 4 bases outside the gene matches. The CDR3 sequence is 14 residues long. In germline, CDR1 is SGHRS, CDR2 YFSETQ. The DNA of the CDR3 is TGCGCCAGCAGCTTCACCGGGACTAAAGAGACCCAGTACTTC. It specifies CASSFTGTKETQYF.

The V gene is TRBV7-2, the J gene TRBJ1-2; D ambiguous. Per the germline V gene, CDR1 is SGHTA and CDR2 is FQGNSA. Deletions cut 4 bases from V and 8 bases from J, with 23 bases between. This CDR3 contains 16 residues. CDR3 amino acids: CASSSPRGVRDGGYTF. CDR3 nucleotide sequence: TGTGCCAGCAGCTCCCCGCGGGGTGTGAGGGATGGCGGCTACACCTTC.

The chain is built from TRBV16 and TRBJ1-1, with unresolved D. Trimming took off 6 bases at V and 6 bases at J, with 20 bases between the two ends. This CDR3 region has 15 residues. CDR1 KGHSY and CDR2 FQNENV come from the germline V gene. The CDR3 is CASRHQYPGESEAFF. In nucleotides, the CDR3 is TGTGCCAGCAGACACCAATATCCGGGAGAATCTGAAGCTTTCTTT.

This chain uses TRBV9 with TRBJ2-5, with D possibly TRBD1 on 5 matching bases. CDR3 length: 13 amino acids. V was clipped by 7 bases and J by 1 base, with 11 bases between them. Germline CDR1 reads SGDLS; CDR2 reads YYNGEE. CDR3 nucleotides: TGTGCCAGCGGTGGGGCTTCCCAAGAGACCCAGTACTTC. It yields the protein CASGGASQETQYF.

This clone was recorded a few times. The V gene is TRBV6-1, the J gene TRBJ2-7; perhaps TRBD2 as D (5 bases). Trimming pared 6 bases from V and 3 bases from J, leaving 9 bases between. The germline CDR1 and CDR2 sequences are MNHNS and SASEGT. This CDR3 has 12 amino acids. The CDR3 loop reads CASRERDYEQYF. The CDR3 DNA reads TGTGCCAGCAGAGAACGGGACTACGAGCAGTACTTC.